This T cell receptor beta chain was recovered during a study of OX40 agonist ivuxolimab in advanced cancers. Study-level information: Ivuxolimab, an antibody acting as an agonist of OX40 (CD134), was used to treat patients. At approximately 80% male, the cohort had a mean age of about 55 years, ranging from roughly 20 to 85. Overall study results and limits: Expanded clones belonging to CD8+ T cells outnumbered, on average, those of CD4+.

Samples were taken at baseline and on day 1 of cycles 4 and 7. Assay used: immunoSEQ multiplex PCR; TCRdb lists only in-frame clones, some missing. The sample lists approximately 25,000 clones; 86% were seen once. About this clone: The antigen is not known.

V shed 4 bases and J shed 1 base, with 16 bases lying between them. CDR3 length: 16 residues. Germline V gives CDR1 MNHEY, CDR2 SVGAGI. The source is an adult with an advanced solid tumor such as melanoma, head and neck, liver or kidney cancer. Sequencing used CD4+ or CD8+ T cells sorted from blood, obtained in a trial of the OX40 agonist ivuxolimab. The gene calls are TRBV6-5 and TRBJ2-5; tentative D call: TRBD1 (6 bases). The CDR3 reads CASSFFGGAVQETQYF. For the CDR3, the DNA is TGTGCCAGCAGTTTCTTTGGGGGCGCAGTCCAAGAGACCCAGTACTTC.